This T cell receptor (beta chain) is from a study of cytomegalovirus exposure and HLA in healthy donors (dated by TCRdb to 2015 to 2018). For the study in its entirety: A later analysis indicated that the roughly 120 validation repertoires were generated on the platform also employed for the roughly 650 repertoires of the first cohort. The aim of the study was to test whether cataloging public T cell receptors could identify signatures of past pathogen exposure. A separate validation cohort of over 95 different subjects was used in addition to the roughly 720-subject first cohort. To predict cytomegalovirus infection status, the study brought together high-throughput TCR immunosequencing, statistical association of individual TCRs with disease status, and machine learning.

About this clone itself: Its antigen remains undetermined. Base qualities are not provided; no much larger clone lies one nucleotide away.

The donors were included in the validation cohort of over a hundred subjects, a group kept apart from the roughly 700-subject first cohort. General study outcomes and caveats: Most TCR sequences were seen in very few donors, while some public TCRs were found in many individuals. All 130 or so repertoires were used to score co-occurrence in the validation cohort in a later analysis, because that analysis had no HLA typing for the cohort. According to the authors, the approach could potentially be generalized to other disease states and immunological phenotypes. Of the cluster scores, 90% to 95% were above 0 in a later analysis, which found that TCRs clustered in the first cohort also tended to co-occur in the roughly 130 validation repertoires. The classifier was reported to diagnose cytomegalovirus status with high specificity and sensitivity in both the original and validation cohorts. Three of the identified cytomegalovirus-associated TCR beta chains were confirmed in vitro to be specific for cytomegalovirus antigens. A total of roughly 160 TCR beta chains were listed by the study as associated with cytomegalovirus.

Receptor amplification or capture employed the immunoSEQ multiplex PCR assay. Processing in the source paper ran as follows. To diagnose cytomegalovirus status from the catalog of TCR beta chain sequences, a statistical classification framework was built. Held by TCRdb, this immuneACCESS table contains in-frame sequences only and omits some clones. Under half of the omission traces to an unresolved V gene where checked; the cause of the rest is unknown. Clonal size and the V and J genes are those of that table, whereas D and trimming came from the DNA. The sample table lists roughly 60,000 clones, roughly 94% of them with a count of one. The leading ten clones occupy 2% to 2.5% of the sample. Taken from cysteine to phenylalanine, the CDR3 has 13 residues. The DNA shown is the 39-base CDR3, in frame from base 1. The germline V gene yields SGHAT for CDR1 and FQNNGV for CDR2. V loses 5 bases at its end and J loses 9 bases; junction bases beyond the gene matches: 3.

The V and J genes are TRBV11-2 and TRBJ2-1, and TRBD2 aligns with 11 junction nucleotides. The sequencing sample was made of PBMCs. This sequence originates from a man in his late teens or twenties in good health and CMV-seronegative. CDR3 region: CASSIGLAGEQFF. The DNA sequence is TGTGCCAGCAGCATCGGACTAGCGGGTGAGCAGTTCTTC.